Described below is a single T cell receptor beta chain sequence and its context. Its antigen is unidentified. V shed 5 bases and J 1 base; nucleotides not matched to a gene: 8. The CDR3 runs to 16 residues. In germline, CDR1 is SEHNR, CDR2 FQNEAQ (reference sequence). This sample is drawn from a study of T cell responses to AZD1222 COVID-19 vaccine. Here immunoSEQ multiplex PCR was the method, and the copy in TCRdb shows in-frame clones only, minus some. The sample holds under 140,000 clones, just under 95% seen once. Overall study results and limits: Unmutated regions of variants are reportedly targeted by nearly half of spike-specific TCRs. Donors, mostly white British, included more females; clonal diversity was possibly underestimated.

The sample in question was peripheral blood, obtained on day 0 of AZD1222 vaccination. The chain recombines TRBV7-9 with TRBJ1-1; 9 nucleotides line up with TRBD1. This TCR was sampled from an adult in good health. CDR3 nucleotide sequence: TGTGCCAGCAGCAAGAACAGGGGGCCGACGAACACTGAAGCTTTCTTT. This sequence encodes CASSKNRGPTNTEAFF.